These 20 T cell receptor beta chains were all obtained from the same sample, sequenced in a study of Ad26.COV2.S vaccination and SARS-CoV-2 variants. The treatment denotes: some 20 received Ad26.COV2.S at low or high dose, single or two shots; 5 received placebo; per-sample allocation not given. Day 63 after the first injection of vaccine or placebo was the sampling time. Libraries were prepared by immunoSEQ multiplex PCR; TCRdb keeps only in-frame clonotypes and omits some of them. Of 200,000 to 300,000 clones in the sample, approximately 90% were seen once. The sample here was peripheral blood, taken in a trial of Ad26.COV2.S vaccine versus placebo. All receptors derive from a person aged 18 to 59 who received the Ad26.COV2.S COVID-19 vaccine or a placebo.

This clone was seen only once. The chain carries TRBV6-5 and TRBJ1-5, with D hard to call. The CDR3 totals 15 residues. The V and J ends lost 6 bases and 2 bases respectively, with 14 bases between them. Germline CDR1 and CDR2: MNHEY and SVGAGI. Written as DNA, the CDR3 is TGTGCCAGCAGGGACCTCTCGGGAGGCAATCAGCCCCAGCATTTT. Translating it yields CASRDLSGGNQPQHF.

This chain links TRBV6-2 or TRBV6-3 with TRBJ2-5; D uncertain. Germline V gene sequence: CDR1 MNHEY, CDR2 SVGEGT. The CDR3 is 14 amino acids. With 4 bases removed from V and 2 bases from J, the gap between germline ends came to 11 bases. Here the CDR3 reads CASSSLRPQETQYF. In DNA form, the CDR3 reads TGTGCCAGCAGTTCACTACGGCCTCAAGAGACCCAGTACTTC.

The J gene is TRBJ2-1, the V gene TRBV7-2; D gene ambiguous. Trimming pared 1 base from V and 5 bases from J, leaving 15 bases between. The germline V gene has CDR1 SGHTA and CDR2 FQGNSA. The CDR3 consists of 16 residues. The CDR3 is CASSLGHLSRNNEQFF. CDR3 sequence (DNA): TGTGCCAGCAGCTTAGGTCATCTGAGCCGAAACAATGAGCAGTTCTTC.

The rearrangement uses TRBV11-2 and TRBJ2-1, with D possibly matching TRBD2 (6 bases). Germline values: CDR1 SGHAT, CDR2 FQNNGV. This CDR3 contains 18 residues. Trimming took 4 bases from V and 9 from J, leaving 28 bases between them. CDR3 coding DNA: TGTGCCAGCAGCTCAAGATTGGGACTCCAACGCGCAACGGGTGAGCAGTTCTTC. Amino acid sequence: CASSSRLGLQRATGEQFF. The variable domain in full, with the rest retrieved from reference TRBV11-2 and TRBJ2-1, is EAGVAQSPRYKIIEKRQSVAFWCNPISGHATLYWYQQILGQGPKLLIQFQNNGVVDDSQLPKDRFSAERLKGVDSTLKIQPAKLEDSAVYLCASSSRLGLQRATGEQFFGPGTRLTVL.

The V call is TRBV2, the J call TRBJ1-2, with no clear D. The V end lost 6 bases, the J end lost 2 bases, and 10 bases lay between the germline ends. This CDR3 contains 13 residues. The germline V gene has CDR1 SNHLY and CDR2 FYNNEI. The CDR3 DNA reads TGTGCCAGCAGGGTGGTAGTGAACTATGGCTACACCTTC. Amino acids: CASRVVVNYGYTF.

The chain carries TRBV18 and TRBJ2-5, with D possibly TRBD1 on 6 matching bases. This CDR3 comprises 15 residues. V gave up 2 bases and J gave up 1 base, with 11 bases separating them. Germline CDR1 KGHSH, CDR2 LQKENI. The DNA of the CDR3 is TGTGCCAGCTCACCAGTCCAGGGGCTCCAAGAGACCCAGTACTTC. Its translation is CASSPVQGLQETQYF.

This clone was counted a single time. The CDR3 bases are TGCGCCAGCAGCACCACCGGCAGGGGTACCAATCAGCCCCAGCATTTT. Encoded protein: CASSTTGRGTNQPQHF. This rearrangement joins TRBV4-1 to TRBJ1-5; D might be TRBD1 (6 bases). V lost 5 bases, J lost 3 bases, and 17 bases lay in between. Germline CDR1 reads MGHRA; CDR2 reads YSYEKL. CDR3 size: 16 residues.

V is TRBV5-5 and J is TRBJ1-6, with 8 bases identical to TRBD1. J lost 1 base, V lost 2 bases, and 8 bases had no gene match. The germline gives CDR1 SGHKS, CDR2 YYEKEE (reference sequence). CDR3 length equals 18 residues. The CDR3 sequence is CASSFNPGQVSYNSPLHF. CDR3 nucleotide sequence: TGTGCCAGCAGCTTTAACCCGGGACAGGTTTCCTATAATTCACCCCTCCACTTT.

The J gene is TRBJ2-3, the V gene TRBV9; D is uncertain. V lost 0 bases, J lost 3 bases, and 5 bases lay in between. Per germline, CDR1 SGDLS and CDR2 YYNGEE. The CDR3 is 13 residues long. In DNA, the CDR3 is TGTGCCAGCAGCGTAGCTGAAACAGATACGCAGTATTTT. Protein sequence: CASSVAETDTQYF.

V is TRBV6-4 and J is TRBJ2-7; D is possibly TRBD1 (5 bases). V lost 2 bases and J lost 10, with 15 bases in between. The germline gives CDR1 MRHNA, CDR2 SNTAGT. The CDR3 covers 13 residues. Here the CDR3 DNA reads TGTGCCAGCAGTGACCCAAAACAGGAAAACCAGTACGTC. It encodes CASSDPKQENQYV.

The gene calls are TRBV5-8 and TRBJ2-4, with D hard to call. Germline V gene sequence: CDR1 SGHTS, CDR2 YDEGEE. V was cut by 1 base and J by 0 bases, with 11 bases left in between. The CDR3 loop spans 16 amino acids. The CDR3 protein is CASSLFRSLAKNIQYF. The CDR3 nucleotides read TGTGCCAGCAGCTTGTTTCGCAGTCTAGCCAAAAACATTCAGTACTTC.

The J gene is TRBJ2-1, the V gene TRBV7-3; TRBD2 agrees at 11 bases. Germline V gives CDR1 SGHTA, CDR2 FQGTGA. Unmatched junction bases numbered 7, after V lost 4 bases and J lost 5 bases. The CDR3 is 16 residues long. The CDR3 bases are TGTGCCAGCAGCTCCTCCGGGACTAGCGGCAACAATGAGCAGTTCTTC. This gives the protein CASSSSGTSGNNEQFF.

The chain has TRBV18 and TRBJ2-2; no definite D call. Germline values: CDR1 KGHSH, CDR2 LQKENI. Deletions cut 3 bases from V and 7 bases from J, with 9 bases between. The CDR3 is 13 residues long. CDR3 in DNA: TGTGCCAGCTCACCTCAGAGGCGCGGGGAGCTGTTTTTT. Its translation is CASSPQRRGELFF.

The CDR3 DNA sequence: TGTGCCAGCAGTTACGTGGTAATCTATAGCAATCAGCCCCAGCATTTT. Protein product: CASSYVVIYSNQPQHF. This chain joins TRBV6-5 and TRBJ1-5; D unclear. This CDR3 has 16 amino acids. Germline V CDR1 and CDR2: MNHEY, SVGAGI. Trimming removed 2 bases from V and 0 bases from J, with 11 bases in between.

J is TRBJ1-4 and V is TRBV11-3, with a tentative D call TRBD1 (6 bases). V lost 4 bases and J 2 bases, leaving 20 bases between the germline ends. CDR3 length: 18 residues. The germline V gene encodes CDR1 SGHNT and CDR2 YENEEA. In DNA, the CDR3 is TGTGCCAGCAGCTCGGATTTAGCGTGGACAGCGACTAATGAAAAACTGTTTTTT. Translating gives CASSSDLAWTATNEKLFF.

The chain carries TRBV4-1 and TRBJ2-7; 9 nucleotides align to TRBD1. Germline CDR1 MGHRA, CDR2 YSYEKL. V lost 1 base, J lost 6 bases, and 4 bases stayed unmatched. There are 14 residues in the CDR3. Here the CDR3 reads CASSQAGQGFEQYF. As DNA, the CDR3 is TGCGCCAGCAGCCAAGCTGGACAGGGGTTCGAGCAGTACTTC.

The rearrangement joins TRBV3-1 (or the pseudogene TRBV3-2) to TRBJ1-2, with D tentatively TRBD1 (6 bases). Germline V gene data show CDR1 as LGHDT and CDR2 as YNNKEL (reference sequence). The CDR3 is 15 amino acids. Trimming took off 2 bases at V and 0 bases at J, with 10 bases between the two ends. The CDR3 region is CASSQTGTSNYGYTF. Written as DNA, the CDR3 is TGTGCCAGCAGCCAAACCGGGACATCTAACTATGGCTACACCTTC.

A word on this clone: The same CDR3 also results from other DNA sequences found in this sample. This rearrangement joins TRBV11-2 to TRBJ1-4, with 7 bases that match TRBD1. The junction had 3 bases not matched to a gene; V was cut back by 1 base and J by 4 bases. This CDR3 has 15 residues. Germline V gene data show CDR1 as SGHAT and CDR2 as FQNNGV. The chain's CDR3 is CASSLGDRDNEKLFF. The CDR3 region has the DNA TGTGCCAGCAGCTTAGGCGACAGGGATAATGAAAAACTGTTTTTT.

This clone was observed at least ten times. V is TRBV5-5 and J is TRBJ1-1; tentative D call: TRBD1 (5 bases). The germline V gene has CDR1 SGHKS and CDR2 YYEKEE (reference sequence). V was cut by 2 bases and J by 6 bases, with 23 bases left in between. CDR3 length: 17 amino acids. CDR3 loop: CASSFGGVRLARAEAFF. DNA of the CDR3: TGTGCCAGCAGCTTCGGGGGGGTGCGATTGGCACGCGCTGAAGCTTTCTTT.

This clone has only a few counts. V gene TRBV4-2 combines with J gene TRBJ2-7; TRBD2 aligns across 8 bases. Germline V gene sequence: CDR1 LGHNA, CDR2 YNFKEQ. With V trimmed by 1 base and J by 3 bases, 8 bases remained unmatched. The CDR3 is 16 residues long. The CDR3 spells CASSQAGASGLYEQYV. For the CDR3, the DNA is TGTGCCAGCAGCCAAGCTGGTGCTAGCGGGCTCTACGAGCAGTACGTC.